Listed here is a single TCR beta chain. J lost 6 bases, V lost 6 bases, and 12 bases had no gene match. Germline V lookup: CDR1 SGHVS, CDR2 FQNEAQ. The CDR3 contains 15 residues. Sequencing used immunoSEQ multiplex PCR; TCRdb keeps in-frame clones, though not all of them. The sample has about 22,000 clones, about 70% seen once. Indicated time point: cycle 4 day 1 (C4D1), after 6 weeks of nivolumab. Relapses following autologous stem cell transplantation were seen in all patients, with brentuximab vedotin exposure varying. The data derive from a study of PD-1 blockade in classical Hodgkin lymphoma. This chain links TRBV7-8 with TRBJ1-1; 8 nucleotides line up with TRBD1. The specimen comprised peripheral blood mononuclear cells (PBMCs), sampled before the fourth cycle of nivolumab. This TCR was sampled from a human donor with classical Hodgkin lymphoma. This CDR3 reads CASSQGAGGWAEAFF. The CDR3 bases are TGTGCCAGCAGTCAGGGGGCAGGGGGCTGGGCTGAAGCTTTCTTT.